What follows are 18 T cell receptor beta chains derived from one specimen sequenced in a study of long-term antiretroviral therapy in people with HIV (dated by TCRdb to the early 2020s). The immunoSEQ hsTCRB v3.0 assay was used at survey level resolution to sequence the TRB variable region. Entries here come from immuneACCESS through TCRdb and include only in-frame sequences with V and J called. Some clones fail to appear in such tables; in the studies checked, an unresolved V gene covers under half of the shortfall, and the cause of the remainder is unknown. In this sample the table shows 25,000 to 30,000 clones, approximately 88% of which occur a single time. The ten top clones hold 9.5% to 10% of the sample. The specimen comprised unsorted PBMCs, sampled around 2.8 years after starting antiretroviral therapy. These receptor sequences come from a man in his thirties or forties with HIV.

This chain uses TRBV9 with TRBJ2-7, with 7 bases aligning to TRBD1. With V trimmed by 5 bases and J by 4 bases, 6 bases remained unmatched. Germline CDR1 and CDR2: SGDLS and YYNGEE. The CDR3 runs 13 residues. CDR3 nucleotide sequence: TGTGCCAGCAGTAGGGGGCGAGGGTACGAGCAGTACTTC. Its protein product is CASSRGRGYEQYF.

The V call is TRBV7-8, the J call TRBJ2-5; D might be TRBD2 (6 bases). The germline V gene has CDR1 SGHVS and CDR2 FQNEAQ. The ends were cut back, 5 bases at V and 3 bases at J, with 10 bases in the middle. The CDR3 is made up of 13 amino acids. CDR3 amino acids: CASSPGLKETQYF. CDR3 nucleotide sequence: TGTGCCAGCAGCCCTGGACTAAAAGAGACCCAGTACTTC. The variable domain in full, completed from reference TRBV7-8 and TRBJ2-5, reads GAGVSQSPRYKVAKRGQDVALRCDPISGHVSLFWYQQALGQGPEFLTYFQNEAQLDKSGLPSDRFFAERPEGSVSTLKIQRTQQEDSAVYLCASSPGLKETQYFGPGTRLLVL.

J is TRBJ2-1 and V is TRBV12-2; the tabulated D call, TRBD2, remains unverified against the DNA. TRBV12-2 is marked as a pseudogene. The CDR3 consists of 11 residues. The CDR3 sequence is CASRSYNEQFF. The CDR3 DNA is TGTGCAAGTCGTAGCTACAATGAGCAGTTCTTC.

V and J are TRBV28 and TRBJ1-1, with TRBD1 matching 8 bases. This CDR3 spans 15 amino acids. CDR1 is MDHEN and CDR2 is SYDVKM in the germline V gene. The V segment lost 5 bases and the J segment 3 bases; nucleotides outside the gene matches: 8. This chain's CDR3 is CASSPRTGWYTEAFF. The CDR3 coding sequence is TGTGCCAGCAGTCCGCGGACAGGGTGGTACACTGAAGCTTTCTTT.

In the case of this clone: Other DNA sequences in this specimen translate into the identical CDR3. The chain combines TRBV4-2 with TRBJ2-2, with D possibly being TRBD2 (5 bases). V was clipped by 0 bases and J by 6 bases, with 8 bases between them. The germline gives CDR1 LGHNA, CDR2 YNFKEQ. CDR3 length equals 14 residues. CDR3 nucleotide sequence: TGTGCCAGCAGCCAAGATCGCGGGCCCGGGGAGCTGTTTTTT. Translation gives CASSQDRGPGELFF.

This clone has a single count. CDR3 sequence reads: CASSLSEGRGPLSGANVLTF. CDR3 sequence (DNA): TGTGCCAGCAGTTTGTCCGAGGGCAGGGGCCCCCTCTCTGGGGCCAACGTCCTGACTTTC. The V gene is TRBV28, the J gene TRBJ2-6; possible D gene TRBD1, 6 bases. CDR1 and CDR2 from the germline V gene are MDHEN and SYDVKM. The CDR3 contains 20 residues. V lost 3 bases and J 0 bases, leaving 21 bases between the germline ends.

The chain is built from TRBV10-3 and TRBJ2-7; a weak D match, TRBD2 (6 bases). V lost 5 bases and J 0 bases, leaving 14 bases between the germline ends. The CDR3 consists of 15 residues. Germline CDR1 is ENHRY and CDR2 is SYGVKD. CDR3: CAISSSGGYSYEQYF. In DNA, the CDR3 is TGTGCCATCAGTTCCTCTGGGGGGTACTCCTACGAGCAGTACTTC.

Here the CDR3 DNA reads TGTGCCAGCAGCGTAGCCAGGGGGGGGACTGAAGCTTTCTTT. Translating gives CASSVARGGTEAFF. The chain has TRBV9 and TRBJ1-1; 7 bases align to TRBD1. The CDR3 is made up of 14 amino acids. The J segment lost 5 bases and the V segment lost 0 bases, leaving 4 bases of the junction unmatched. Germline CDR1 and CDR2: SGDLS and YYNGEE.

The chain employs TRBV6-5 and TRBJ2-1, with TRBD2 matching over 9 bases. Germline CDR1 and CDR2: MNHEY and SVGAGI. The junction had 16 bases not matched to a gene; V was cut back by 10 bases and J by 9 bases. This CDR3 comprises 15 residues. The CDR3, as DNA: TGTGCCACCCGCCTAGGCGGGAGGGCTTTTGGTGAGCAGTTCTTC. Translation gives CATRLGGRAFGEQFF.

The rearrangement links TRBV9 to TRBJ1-1; maybe TRBD1 (6 bases). The CDR3 is made up of 16 amino acids. Germline V gene sequence: CDR1 SGDLS, CDR2 YYNGEE. Trimming shortened V by 3 bases and J by 0 bases, and 15 bases separated the two germline ends. The CDR3 reads CASSGVSRDMNTEAFF. CDR3 coding DNA: TGTGCCAGCAGCGGAGTCTCCAGGGACATGAACACTGAAGCTTTCTTT.

This chain connects TRBV11-3 to TRBJ2-3; D not certain. Germline V lookup: CDR1 SGHNT, CDR2 YENEEA. Trimming left V 2 bases short and J 6 bases short, with 12 bases between. This CDR3 contains 14 residues. In nucleotides, the CDR3 is TGTGCCAGCAGCTTAATGTCAGTTGGTGATACGCAGTATTTT. This encodes CASSLMSVGDTQYF.

This rearrangement joins TRBV5-1 to TRBJ1-1; a possible D gene is TRBD1 (6 bases). Germline V lookup: CDR1 SGHRS, CDR2 YFSETQ. V lost 0 bases and J 5 bases, leaving 14 bases between the germline ends. CDR3 length: 15 residues. The CDR3: CASSLVTGTTTEAFF. As DNA, the CDR3 is TGCGCCAGCAGCTTGGTTACCGGGACAACAACTGAAGCTTTCTTT.

This clone was seen a handful of times. The chain uses TRBV28 and TRBJ2-7; D might be TRBD1 or TRBD2, each matching 6 bases. Germline lookup yields CDR1 MDHEN and CDR2 SYDVKM. The CDR3 has 14 residues. V dropped 7 bases and J dropped 2 bases, with 15 bases sitting between them. CDR3 loop: CASILRGPPYEQYF. The CDR3 DNA reads as TGTGCCAGCATTCTCCGGGGGCCTCCCTACGAGCAGTACTTC. Full variable domain (rest looked up from reference TRBV28 and TRBJ2-7): DVKVTQSSRYLVKRTGEKVFLECVQDMDHENMFWYRQDPGLGLRLIYFSYDVKMKEKGDIPEGYSVSREKKERFSLILESASTNQTSMYLCASILRGPPYEQYFGPGTRLTVT.

This rearrangement joins TRBV15 to TRBJ1-4, with 9 bases lining up with TRBD1. This CDR3 has 15 residues. The V gene's germline CDR1 is LNHNV and CDR2 YYDKDF (reference sequence). V was clipped by 6 bases and J by 6 bases; unmatched bases: 8. The CDR3 DNA reads TGTGCCACCAGAGATACAGGGGGCATGGATGAAAAACTGTTTTTT. Protein: CATRDTGGMDEKLFF.

V gene TRBV7-2 combines with J gene TRBJ2-1; 13 positions match TRBD2. Germline trimming cut 3 bases from V and 12 bases from J; bases unmatched to any gene: 8. Germline-derived CDR1 and CDR2 are SGHTA and FQGNSA. The CDR3 totals 15 residues. CDR3 nucleotides: TGTGCCAGCAGCTTCTCTGGACTAGCGGGAGAAGGGCAGTTCTTC. Translating gives CASSFSGLAGEGQFF.

The gene calls are TRBV6-5 and TRBJ2-2; D might be TRBD1 (5 bases). Germline V gene lookup returns CDR1 MNHEY and CDR2 SVGAGI. V dropped 8 bases and J dropped 0 bases, with 10 bases sitting between them. The CDR3 is 14 residues long. The CDR3 here is CASQGVPNTGELFF. In DNA, the CDR3 is TGTGCCAGCCAAGGGGTCCCGAACACCGGGGAGCTGTTTTTT.

The rearrangement joins TRBV15 to TRBJ1-4, with TRBD1 matching 8 bases. The V segment lost 0 bases and the J segment 5 bases; nucleotides outside the gene matches: 5. Per the germline V gene, CDR1 is LNHNV and CDR2 is YYDKDF (reference sequence). The CDR3 spans 16 residues. The DNA for the CDR3 is TGTGCCACCAGCAGAGAGGCTCGGACAGGGAATGAAAAACTGTTTTTT. The encoded protein is CATSREARTGNEKLFF.

This clone is a singleton in its sample. This chain connects TRBV7-6 to TRBJ2-7, with TRBD1 matching over 9 bases. The CDR3 is 14 residues long. The V segment lost 1 base and the J segment 2 bases; nucleotides outside the gene matches: 0. Per germline, CDR1 SGHVS and CDR2 FNYEAQ. The CDR3 nucleotides read TGTGCCAGCAGCTTAGGGACAGGGGCCTACGAGCAGTACTTC. The encoded protein is CASSLGTGAYEQYF. The full variable domain, with the rest looked up from reference TRBV7-6 and TRBJ2-7, is GAGVSQSPRYKVTKRGQDVALRCDPISGHVSLYWYRQALGQGPEFLTYFNYEAQQDKSGLPNDRFSAERPEGSISTLTIQRTEQRDSAMYRCASSLGTGAYEQYFGPGTRLTVT.